This T cell receptor beta chain came from a study of blood T cell repertoires in COVID-19. Germline trimming cut 6 bases from V and 2 bases from J; bases unmatched to any gene: 9. This CDR3 is 14 amino acids long. CDR1 and CDR2 from the germline V gene are SQVTM and ANQGSEA. Profiling relied on immunoSEQ multiplex PCR, and the TCRdb table lists in-frame clones only, not all of them. This sample has tens of thousands of clones; more than 75% occur once, and the top ten carry under 4%. This sequence joins TRBV29-1 and TRBJ1-2; 7 bases agree with TRBD1. The sample taken for sequencing was peripheral blood. The sequence was obtained from a man aged 50 to 60 with active COVID-19. The CDR3 protein is CSVATGAGNYGYTF. In nucleotides, the CDR3 is TGCAGCGTAGCAACAGGGGCCGGAAACTATGGCTACACCTTC.